The TCR beta chain under discussion was sequenced for a study of blood T cell repertoires in COVID-19. This table comes from immunoSEQ multiplex PCR, and its TCRdb copy is limited to in-frame clones, with some not included. The table shows 150,000 to 200,000 clones, with about 90% occurring only once. This CDR3 comprises 14 residues. Trimming took off 7 bases at V and 2 bases at J, with 17 bases between the two ends. Germline assignment: CDR1 SQVTM and CDR2 ANQGSEA. The TCR was taken from a woman aged 60-75 years with COVID-19, enrolled during active disease. The chain has TRBV29-1 and TRBJ1-1, with D possibly matching TRBD1 (6 bases). Source material: peripheral blood. CDR3 residues: CSACNRAQNTEAFF. The CDR3 DNA reads as TGCAGCGCGTGTAACAGGGCTCAAAACACTGAAGCTTTCTTT.